The present entry profiles one T cell receptor beta chain with its context. Many counts were recorded for this clonotype. The clone's antigen remains unknown. The record has no base qualities; no much larger clone is one base away. TCR beta CDR3 regions were amplified from RNA transcripts. A first-round RT-PCR of the TCR CDR3 used the HTBI primer set with the Qiagen OneStep RT-PCR kit. Libraries were constructed in a second round of multiplex PCR, after which size selection and purification were carried out. The libraries were sequenced on an Illumina HiSeq2000 using paired-end 100 bp reads. Turning to the authors' computational methods: SOAPnuke was used to process the raw data, throwing out any read that contained adapters or uncalled bases, had a mean Phred below 15, or lacked an exact constant-primer or identifier match. COPE v1.2.5 was used to merge high-quality paired reads, and clonotypes were defined as unique nucleotide sequences. Clonotypes were aligned to IMGT TRBV, TRBD and TRBJ reference segments using MiTCR v1.1. The analysis included only V-J combinations with a frequency above 0.0001, which together covered 99.2% of the repertoires. A TCS score was defined as the ratio between F50 (clonal expansion) and ExV (chaos), using BLOSUM62-based TCRdist between CDR3 peptides within each V-J. Welch's t-statistics and random forest reduced fewer than 600 V-J features to around 14, which were used in a naive Bayes classifier (R e1071). TCRdb passed the public sequencing reads through fastp at Q25 and MiXCR, retaining productive beta sequences. Entries are consolidated by CDR3 protein sequence, retaining the most common genes and DNA. The V and J calls were not made by the authors but by TCRdb's processing. The sample data list roughly 380,000 distinct CDR3 sequences, and 15% to 20% of these were observed just once. Of the sample, roughly 15% is held by the ten largest clones.

These data are taken from a study of T cells in Graves' hyperthyroidism and ophthalmopathy (dated by TCRdb to between 2018 and 2020). At the level of the whole study: Peripheral blood samples were taken at initial diagnosis, before any treatment was given. According to the paper, TCR Vbeta CDR3 sequencing was carried out on over 130 peripheral blood samples, which came from fewer than 50 ophthalmopathy, around 75 hyperthyroidism and some 17 progressor patients. Prospective prediction of ophthalmopathy was tested in an independent validation cohort consisting of 18 hyperthyroidism patients and approximately 16 patients who later progressed to ophthalmopathy. To identify TCR V-J signatures that set the groups apart, the researchers used a discovery cohort of 100 patients, made up of approximately 43 with Graves' ophthalmopathy and 57 with stable Graves' hyperthyroidism. After blood sampling, hyperthyroidism patients were treated with methimazole at a starting dose of 30 mg daily, and ophthalmopathy patients were treated with high-dose intravenous methylprednisolone. The approximately 98 discovery patients were randomly divided into training and test sets at a 7:3 ratio. In more than 5 Graves' hyperthyroidism patients, the study also compared T-cell repertoires from thyroid tissue with T-cell repertoires from blood.

The CDR3, from cysteine to phenylalanine, totals 13 residues. The CDR3 DNA has 39 bases and is translated from base 1. The germline V gene encodes CDR1 LGHDT and CDR2 YNNKEL (reference sequence). V is clipped by 0 bases and J by 2 bases, and the sequence between their germline boundaries is 5 bases long. Study-level results and caveats: In cross-validation, a model built on a 13 V-J signature told ophthalmopathy apart from stable hyperthyroidism with approximately 91% sensitivity and about 81% specificity, and in testing the same model reached 80%/75%. No statistical method was used to set the sample size in advance, and investigators knew the group allocation. Most expanded thyroid clonotypes (frequency above 0.001) were also detected in blood, a finding suggesting that blood repertoires may reflect thyroid immune responses. In validation, progression to ophthalmopathy was predicted by the model with almost 71% sensitivity and around 75% specificity, a median of roughly 6 months before onset.

Ophthalmopathy patients had moderately to severely active disease, Clinical Activity Score of at least 3, NOSPECS grade of at least 4, and duration under 3 months. The study excluded patients with uncontrolled infections, other autoimmune diseases, pregnancy or lactation. Diagnoses were established on the basis of clinical symptoms, serum thyroxine and TRAb, thyroid ultrasound, and orbital computed tomography. Ficoll-Paque density gradient centrifugation was used to isolate PBMCs from around 9.1 ml of fresh peripheral blood. Total RNA was extracted using Trizol reagent, and RNA quality was assessed on an Agilent 2100 Bioanalyzer.

The specimen was blood. This TCR was recovered from a woman in her 40s with Graves' ophthalmopathy. The chain employs TRBV3-1 and TRBJ2-7; there is no confident call for the D gene. The DNA reads TGTGCCAGCAGCCAAGATATGGCCTACGAGCAGTACTTC. The encoded protein is CASSQDMAYEQYF.